The clone carrying this T cell receptor beta chain appeared many times. Its antigen is undetermined. V shed 6 bases, J shed 3 bases, and the junction held 7 bases outside the gene matches. The CDR3 sequence is 14 residues long. The germline V gene has CDR1 SQVTM and CDR2 ANQGSEA. Carrying unique molecular identifiers, the cDNA also gained a universal primer site through template switching. TCRdb recomputed calls from the 5' RACE reads with MiXCR, one row per CDR3 protein. The table has about 700,000 distinct CDR3 sequences, 5.5% to 7.5% seen once. This sample is part of a study of identical twins. Study results and limitations: Findings came from cross-sectional statistics, without long-term follow-up of donors.

This clonotype was sampled from a man younger than 35 in good health. The sample was naive T cells sorted from blood. The chain has TRBV29-1 and TRBJ2-2; 7 nucleotides line up with TRBD1. CDR3 loop: CSVDNRGHTGELFF. The DNA of the CDR3 is TGCAGCGTGGACAACAGGGGCCACACCGGGGAGCTGTTTTTT.